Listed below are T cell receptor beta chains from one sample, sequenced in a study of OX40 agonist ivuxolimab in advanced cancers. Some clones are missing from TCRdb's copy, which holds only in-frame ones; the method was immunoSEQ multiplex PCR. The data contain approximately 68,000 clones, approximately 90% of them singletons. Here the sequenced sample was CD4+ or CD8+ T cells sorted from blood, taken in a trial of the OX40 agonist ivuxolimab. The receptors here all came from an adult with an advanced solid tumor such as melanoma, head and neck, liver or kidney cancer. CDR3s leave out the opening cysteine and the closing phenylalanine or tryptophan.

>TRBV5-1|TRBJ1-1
ASPRPTGGKHTEAF
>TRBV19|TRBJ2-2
ASAHGPEVSLRATGELF
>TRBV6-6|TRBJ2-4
ASSSRASAKNIQY
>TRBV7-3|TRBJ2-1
ASSIEGQGYNEQF
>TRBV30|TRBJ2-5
AWSVLRAQY
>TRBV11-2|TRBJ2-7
ASSLGGAVYEQY
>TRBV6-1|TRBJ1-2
ASRDSYYGYT
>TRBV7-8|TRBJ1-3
ASSQGQVLNTIY
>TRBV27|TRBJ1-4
ASRPDRGGEKLF
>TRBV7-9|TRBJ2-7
ASSSPGLGYEQY
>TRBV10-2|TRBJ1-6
ASGRQGRGNSPLH
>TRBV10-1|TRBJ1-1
ASRGQDTEAF
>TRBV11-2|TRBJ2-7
ASSLVGGTSEEQY
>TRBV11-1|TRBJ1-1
ASSFWGAENTEAF
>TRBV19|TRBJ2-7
ASSMSSGSGYEQY
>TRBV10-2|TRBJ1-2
ASSPPTQGRNGYT
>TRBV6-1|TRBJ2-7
ASSEWSSGREEQY
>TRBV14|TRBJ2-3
ASSQGLDTQY
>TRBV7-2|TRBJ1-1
ASSSPTQRNTEAF
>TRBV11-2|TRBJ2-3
ASSLGVLTDTQY
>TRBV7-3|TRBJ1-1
ASSLNPDGEAF
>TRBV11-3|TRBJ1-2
ASSPLSRTTDLYGYT
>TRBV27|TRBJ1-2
ASSLSAGTGNTYGYT
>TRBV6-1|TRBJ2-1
ASSESGPRNEQF
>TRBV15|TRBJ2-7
ATSRDRLIYEQY
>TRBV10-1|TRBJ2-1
ASSPGASFQF
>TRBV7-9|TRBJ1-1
ASIYTQGREDTEAF